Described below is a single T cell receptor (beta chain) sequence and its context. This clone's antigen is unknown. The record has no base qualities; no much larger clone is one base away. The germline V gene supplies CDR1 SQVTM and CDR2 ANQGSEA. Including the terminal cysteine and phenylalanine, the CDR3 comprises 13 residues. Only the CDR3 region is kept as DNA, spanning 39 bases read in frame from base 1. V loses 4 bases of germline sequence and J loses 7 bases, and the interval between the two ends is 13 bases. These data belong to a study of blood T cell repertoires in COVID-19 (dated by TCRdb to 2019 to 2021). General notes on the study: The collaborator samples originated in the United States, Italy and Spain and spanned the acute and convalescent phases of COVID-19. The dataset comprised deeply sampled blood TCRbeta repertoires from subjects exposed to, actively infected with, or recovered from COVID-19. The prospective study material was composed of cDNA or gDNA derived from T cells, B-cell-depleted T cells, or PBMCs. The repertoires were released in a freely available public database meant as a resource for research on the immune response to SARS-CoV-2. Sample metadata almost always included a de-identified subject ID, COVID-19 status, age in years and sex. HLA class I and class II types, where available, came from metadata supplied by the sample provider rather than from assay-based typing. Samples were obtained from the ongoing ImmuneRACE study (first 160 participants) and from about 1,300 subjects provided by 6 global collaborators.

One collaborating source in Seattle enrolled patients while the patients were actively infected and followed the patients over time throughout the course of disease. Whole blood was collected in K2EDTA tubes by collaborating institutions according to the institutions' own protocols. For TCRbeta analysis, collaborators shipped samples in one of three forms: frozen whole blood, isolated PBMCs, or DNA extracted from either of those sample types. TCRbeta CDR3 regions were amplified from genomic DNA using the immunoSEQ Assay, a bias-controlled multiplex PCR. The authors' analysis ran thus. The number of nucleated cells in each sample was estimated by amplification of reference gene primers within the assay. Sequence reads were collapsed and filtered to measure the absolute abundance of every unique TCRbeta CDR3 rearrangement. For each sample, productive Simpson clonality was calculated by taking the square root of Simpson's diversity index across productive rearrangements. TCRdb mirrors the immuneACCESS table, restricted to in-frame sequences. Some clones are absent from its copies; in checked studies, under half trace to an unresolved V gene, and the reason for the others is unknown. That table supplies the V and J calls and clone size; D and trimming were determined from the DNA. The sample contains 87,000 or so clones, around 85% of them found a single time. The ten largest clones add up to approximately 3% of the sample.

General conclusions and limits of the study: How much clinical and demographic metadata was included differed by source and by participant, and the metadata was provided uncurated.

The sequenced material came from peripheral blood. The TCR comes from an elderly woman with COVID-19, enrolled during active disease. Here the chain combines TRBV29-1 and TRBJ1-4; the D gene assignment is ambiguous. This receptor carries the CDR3 CSVVEGGSEKLFF. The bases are TGCAGCGTTGTGGAGGGCGGGAGTGAAAAACTGTTTTTT.